This passage covers 25 T cell receptor beta chains from one sample sequenced in a study of cytomegalovirus exposure and HLA in healthy donors. This PCR relied on a set of 60 Vbeta primers and 13 Jbeta primers. The repertoire was sequenced with immunoSEQ multiplex PCR; TCRdb's copy has only in-frame clones and lacks some. Of about 72,000 clones in the sample, approximately 70% were seen once. What was sequenced was PBMCs. Receptor source: a man in his forties in good health and CMV-seropositive.

This clone appeared a few times. The chain employs TRBV11-3 and TRBJ1-6; 7 positions match TRBD1. The ends lost 4 bases at V and 5 bases at J; junction bases unmatched: 14. The germline CDR1 and CDR2 sequences are SGHNT and YENEEA. The CDR3 has 18 amino acids. In DNA, the CDR3 is TGTGCCAGCAGCTCGTTAGGTGTTTGGGGACAGAATAATTCACCCCTCCACTTT. This codes for CASSSLGVWGQNNSPLHF.

This clone was seen only once. The chain is built from TRBV6-5 and TRBJ2-5; weak D call: TRBD2 (6 bases). Per the germline V gene, CDR1 is MNHEY and CDR2 is SVGAGI. This CDR3 contains 13 residues. Trimming left V 6 bases short and J 5 bases short, with 13 bases between. The CDR3 nucleotides are TGTGCCAGCAGCCGTAGCGGAGGGGAGACCCAGTACTTC. Encoded protein: CASSRSGGETQYF.

This chain connects TRBV5-1 to TRBJ2-3, with TRBD1 as a possible D gene (6 bases). V lost 0 bases and J lost 3, with 8 bases in between. CDR3 length: 14 amino acids. CDR1 and CDR2 from the germline V gene are SGHRS and YFSETQ. The CDR3 DNA reads as TGCGCCAGCAGCTTGGGACAGGCGACAGATACGCAGTATTTT. Residues: CASSLGQATDTQYF.

This chain links TRBV5-4 with TRBJ2-2, with D possibly matching TRBD2 (6 bases). The V end was cut by 2 bases, the J end by 1 base, with 9 bases between. This CDR3 has 15 amino acids. Per germline, CDR1 SGHNT and CDR2 YYREEE (reference sequence). This CDR3 reads CASSFFGGNTGELFF. The CDR3 DNA is TGTGCCAGCAGCTTCTTCGGGGGGAACACCGGGGAGCTGTTTTTT. The full variable domain, with the rest looked up from reference TRBV5-4 and TRBJ2-2, is ETGVTQSPTHLIKTRGQQVTLRCSSQSGHNTVSWYQQALGQGPQFIFQYYREEENGRGNFPPRFSGLQFPNYSSELNVNALELDDSALYLCASSFFGGNTGELFFGEGSRLTVL.

The CDR3 DNA reads TGTGCCTGGAATCTACACACTGAAGCTTTCTTT. It specifies CAWNLHTEAFF. The chain couples TRBV30 to TRBJ1-1; D call uncertain. This CDR3 has 11 amino acids. Germline V gene sequence: CDR1 GTSNPN, CDR2 SVGIG (reference sequence). Trimming took off 4 bases at V and 3 bases at J, with 6 bases between the two ends. Together with reference TRBV30 and TRBJ1-1, the CDR3 gives the full variable domain: SQTIHQWPATLVQPVGSPLSLECTVEGTSNPNLYWYRQAAGRGLQLLFYSVGIGQISSEVPQNLSASRPQDRQFILSSKKLLLSDSGFYLCAWNLHTEAFFGQGTRLTVV.

The chain links TRBV6-6 to TRBJ2-3; TRBD2 matches at 12 bases. V lost 2 bases to trimming and J lost 2 bases; unmatched junction nucleotides: 2. This CDR3 has 16 residues. From germline, CDR1 is MNHNY and CDR2 SVGAGI (reference sequence). The CDR3 DNA is TGTGCCAGCAGTTACGGACTAGCGGGGAACACAGATACGCAGTATTTT. This translates into CASSYGLAGNTDTQYF.

V is TRBV28 and J is TRBJ1-2; D gene unclear. Trimming pared 6 bases from V and 3 bases from J, leaving 17 bases between. The germline CDR1 and CDR2 sequences are MDHEN and SYDVKM. This CDR3 spans 15 amino acids. CDR3 region: CASRAAGFSYYGYTF. CDR3 in DNA: TGTGCCAGCAGAGCGGCAGGCTTTTCGTACTATGGCTACACCTTC.

This CDR3 reads CASGLPLLKGARWKGGYTF. The CDR3, as DNA: TGTGCTAGTGGTTTGCCACTATTGAAAGGGGCGCGCTGGAAAGGTGGCTACACCTTC. The chain links TRBV12-5 to TRBJ1-2; TRBD1 might be the D (5 bases). V lost 2 bases, J lost 7 bases, and 29 bases lay in between. In germline, CDR1 is LGHNT, CDR2 FRNRAP. This CDR3 has 19 amino acids.

The chain links TRBV18 to TRBJ2-7, with D perhaps matching TRBD1 (5 bases). Germline V lookup: CDR1 KGHSH, CDR2 LQKENI. Deletions cut 3 bases from V and 6 bases from J, with 15 bases between. The CDR3 is 14 amino acids. The CDR3 nucleotides read TGTGCCAGCTCACCCCCTTCAGGGTCAGGCGAGCAGTACTTC. Amino acid sequence: CASSPPSGSGEQYF.

This clone came up a few times. The CDR3 sequence is CASSKISSGGAYSRAGELFF. In nucleotides, the CDR3 is TGTGCCAGCAGCAAAATTTCTAGCGGGGGGGCCTACTCTCGGGCCGGGGAGCTGTTTTTT. The chain employs TRBV7-8 and TRBJ2-2; 12 bases map to TRBD2. Losses at the gene ends were 5 bases for V and 6 bases for J; bases not matched to a gene: 19. The length of the CDR3 is 20 residues. Germline lookup yields CDR1 SGHVS and CDR2 FQNEAQ.

This clone was counted between two and nine times. The chain links TRBV9 to TRBJ1-4; 7 nucleotides align to TRBD1. CDR1 is SGDLS and CDR2 is YYNGEE in the germline V gene. CDR3 length: 16 amino acids. Trimming at V came to 0 bases and at J to 0 bases, leaving 2 bases not matched to a gene. The CDR3 DNA reads as TGTGCCAGCAGCGTAGGGGACAGAACAACTAATGAAAAACTGTTTTTT. Residues: CASSVGDRTTNEKLFF.

DNA of the CDR3: TGTGCCAGCAGCTTAGCGGGCCCCGGCAATAATTCACCCCTCCACTTT. Its translation: CASSLAGPGNNSPLHF. This chain links TRBV7-2 with TRBJ1-6; D not certain. The CDR3 has 16 amino acids. V lost 0 bases and J lost 5, with 11 bases in between. Germline V lookup: CDR1 SGHTA, CDR2 FQGNSA.

This clone was picked up one time. V and J are TRBV7-9 and TRBJ1-2; 7 positions agree with TRBD1. The trim removed 1 base at V and 3 bases at J, leaving 5 bases unmatched. Germline CDR1 and CDR2: SEHNR and FQNEAQ (reference sequence). The CDR3 extends over 15 amino acids. The CDR3 nucleotides are TGTGCCAGCAGCTTAGAGGGCAGGGGGGACTATGGCTACACCTTC. Protein: CASSLEGRGDYGYTF.

This clone was seen many times. The chain couples TRBV7-9 to TRBJ1-4; D is undetermined. Trimming took 5 bases from V and 7 from J, leaving 11 bases between them. The CDR3 sequence is 13 residues long. Germline V gene lookup returns CDR1 SEHNR and CDR2 FQNEAQ (reference sequence). DNA for the CDR3: TGTGCCAGCAGCCTCTCACCGGGTGAAAAACTGTTTTTT. Amino acid sequence: CASSLSPGEKLFF.

V usage is TRBV19 and J usage is TRBJ1-4, with 7 bases that match TRBD1. There are 14 residues in the CDR3. V was clipped by 9 bases and J by 4 bases; unmatched bases: 8. Germline V lookup: CDR1 LNHDA, CDR2 SQIVND (reference sequence). CDR3 DNA sequence: TGTGCCAGCCAGGGGGGAGGCGATAATGAAAAACTGTTTTTT. Protein sequence: CASQGGGDNEKLFF.

Comments on this clone: An end of the junction does not agree with germline; a read error may underlie this. Other nucleotide sequences in the sample specify the same CDR3. This sequence joins TRBV28 and TRBJ2-7; 9 bases are shared with TRBD1. Germline CDR1 reads MDHEN; CDR2 reads SYDVKM. The CDR3 is made up of 14 amino acids. The CDR3 sequence is CASRVGTGTYEQYF. The DNA of the CDR3 is TGCGCCAGCAGGGTGGGGACAGGGACCTACGAGCAGTACTTC.

The chain carries TRBV19 and TRBJ1-5; TRBD1 is a possible D gene (5 bases). Germline values: CDR1 LNHDA, CDR2 SQIVND (reference sequence). V gave up 0 bases and J gave up 9 bases, with 12 bases separating them. The CDR3 length is 14 residues. The CDR3 region has the DNA TGTGCCAGTAGTATAGATATAGGGGTTAGGCCCCAGCATTTT. This translates into CASSIDIGVRPQHF.

The rearrangement links TRBV29-1 to TRBJ1-2, with D uncertain. Trimming took off 8 bases at V and 2 bases at J, with 9 bases between the two ends. Germline loops: CDR1 SQVTM, CDR2 ANQGSEA. This CDR3 region has 11 residues. Here the CDR3 reads CSTSLNYGYTF. CDR3 nucleotides: TGCAGCACCTCCCTAAACTATGGCTACACCTTC.

This clone was recorded only once. The V call is TRBV4-3, the J call TRBJ1-2; TRBD1 matches 9 bases. CDR3 length: 14 residues. V lost 5 bases, J lost 6 bases, and 7 bases stayed unmatched. Germline V gives CDR1 LGHNA, CDR2 YSLEER. CDR3 DNA: TGCGCCAGCAGCTCCGCCCGACAGGGGGATGGCTACACCTTC. Encoded protein: CASSSARQGDGYTF.

This chain joins TRBV6-1 and TRBJ1-3, with D possibly being TRBD1 (6 bases). The V gene lost 9 bases and the J gene lost 2 bases, with 11 bases spanning the gap. This CDR3 has 13 residues. CDR1 MNHNS and CDR2 SASEGT come from the germline V gene. The CDR3 spells CASQDSPGNTIYF. The CDR3 coding sequence is TGTGCCAGTCAGGACAGCCCTGGAAACACCATATATTTT.

The chain is built from TRBV7-6 and TRBJ2-7; no firm D call. Germline CDR1 and CDR2: SGHVS and FNYEAQ. CDR3 size: 14 residues. Trimming left V 2 bases short and J 0 bases short, with 8 bases between. CDR3 residues: CASSLRRSSYEQYF. For the CDR3, the DNA is TGTGCCAGCAGCTTAAGGAGAAGCTCCTACGAGCAGTACTTC.

The rearrangement links TRBV28 to TRBJ1-2; D is unresolved. This CDR3 spans 12 amino acids. The ends were cut back, 5 bases at V and 4 bases at J, with 8 bases in the middle. Germline V gives CDR1 MDHEN, CDR2 SYDVKM. Here the CDR3 reads CASSPGLYGYTF. DNA of the CDR3: TGTGCCAGCAGTCCAGGCCTCTATGGCTACACCTTC.

This clone has more than one count but fewer than ten. V and J are TRBV6-6 and TRBJ1-4; D call uncertain. The CDR3 consists of 14 residues. From germline, CDR1 is MNHNY and CDR2 SVGAGI (reference sequence). The ends were cut back, 2 bases at V and 8 bases at J, with 12 bases in the middle. The CDR3 coding sequence is TGTGCCAGCAGTTACCGGGTGGAGAGGGAAAAACTGTTTTTT. Translating gives CASSYRVEREKLFF.

Only a few counts were recorded for this clone. The V and J genes are TRBV7-3 and TRBJ2-1; 9 nucleotides match TRBD2. In germline, CDR1 is SGHTA, CDR2 FQGTGA. V trimming: 5 bases; J trimming: 6 bases; junction bases outside the gene matches: 8. This CDR3 comprises 15 residues. Here the CDR3 reads CASSPLSGGPNEQFF. CDR3 nucleotides: TGTGCCAGCAGCCCCCTCAGCGGGGGGCCCAATGAGCAGTTCTTC.

Turning to this clone: The same CDR3 is also encoded by other DNA sequences in this sample. The chain combines TRBV5-6 with TRBJ1-2; D might be TRBD1 (6 bases). This CDR3 is built from 16 residues. V was clipped by 1 base and J by 3 bases, with 16 bases between them. Germline-derived CDR1 and CDR2 are SGHDT and YYEEEE. This CDR3 is CASSLLTRGFDYGYTF. The CDR3 region has the DNA TGTGCCAGCAGCTTGTTGACCAGGGGTTTTGACTATGGCTACACCTTC.